The 13 T cell receptor beta chains below were found in one sample sequenced in a study of blood T cell repertoires in COVID-19. The method was immunoSEQ multiplex PCR; TCRdb's version includes in-frame clones alone and lacks a portion of them. The sample records about 15,000 clones, 70% to 75% being singletons. What was sequenced was peripheral blood. These receptors all stem from a man aged 60 to 75 with acute or convalescent COVID-19.

V and J are TRBV12-3 or TRBV12-4 and TRBJ1-1; no clear D. The CDR3 contains 12 residues. Trimming cost V 2 bases and J 8 bases, with 9 bases left between them. The CDR3 bases are TGTGCCAGCAGTTTACCTCCCACAGAAGCTTTCTTT. It specifies CASSLPPTEAFF.

The chain joins TRBV14 to TRBJ1-4, with TRBD1 matching 11 bases. Germline CDR1 reads SGHDN; CDR2 reads FVKESK. The CDR3 spans 16 residues. V shed 4 bases and J 7 bases; nucleotides not matched to a gene: 8. DNA of the CDR3: TGTGCCAGCAGCCCCCGGACAGGGGGCGCCCGTGAAAAACTGTTTTTT. It specifies CASSPRTGGAREKLFF.

V gene TRBV5-4 combines with J gene TRBJ2-2, with D possibly being TRBD2 (5 bases). The V and J ends lost 0 bases and 5 bases respectively, with 11 bases between them. Germline CDR1 SGHNT, CDR2 YYREEE (reference sequence). The CDR3 totals 15 residues. The CDR3 spells CASSLVASGTGELFF. The CDR3 nucleotides are TGTGCCAGCAGCTTGGTTGCCTCGGGGACCGGGGAGCTGTTTTTT.

The V and J genes are TRBV6-5 and TRBJ2-1; TRBD2 matches 9 bases. The V gene end was trimmed by 2 bases and the J gene end by 4 bases; junction bases not matched to a gene: 6. The CDR3 has 16 residues. The V gene's germline CDR1 is MNHEY and CDR2 SVGAGI. Here the CDR3 reads CASSYGAGGGYNEQFF. Written as DNA, the CDR3 is TGTGCCAGCAGTTACGGGGCGGGAGGGGGGTACAATGAGCAGTTCTTC.

This clone came up a few times. CDR3 DNA sequence: TGCGCCAGCAGCTTGGAATACTCCTACGAGCAGTACTTC. Protein sequence: CASSLEYSYEQYF. The J gene is TRBJ2-7, the V gene TRBV5-1; no firm D call. CDR1 and CDR2 from the germline V gene are SGHRS and YFSETQ. The CDR3 is 13 residues long. V lost 0 bases and J lost 0, with 4 bases in between.

J is TRBJ1-1 and V is TRBV29-1; 12 bases line up with TRBD1. Looked up from germline, CDR1 is SQVTM and CDR2 is ANQGSEA. This CDR3 comprises 16 residues. V trimming: 1 base; J trimming: 1 base; junction bases outside the gene matches: 4. The DNA for the CDR3 is TGCAGCGTTGAAGGAGGGACAGGGGGCGCGAACACTGAAGCTTTCTTT. It encodes CSVEGGTGGANTEAFF.

The chain links TRBV7-6 to TRBJ1-6; D is possibly TRBD1 (5 bases). The germline CDR1 and CDR2 sequences are SGHVS and FNYEAQ. Trimming pared 4 bases from V and 2 bases from J, leaving 9 bases between. The CDR3 contains 15 residues. Written as DNA, the CDR3 is TGTGCCAGCAGCTCCACAGGCGCCTATAATTCACCCCTCCACTTT. This encodes CASSSTGAYNSPLHF. Filled out from reference TRBV7-6 and TRBJ1-6, the complete variable domain reads GAGVSQSPRYKVTKRGQDVALRCDPISGHVSLYWYRQALGQGPEFLTYFNYEAQQDKSGLPNDRFSAERPEGSISTLTIQRTEQRDSAMYRCASSSTGAYNSPLHFGNGTRLTVT.

This chain connects TRBV24-1 to TRBJ1-2, with TRBD1 as a possible D gene (5 bases). CDR3 length: 15 amino acids. Germline values: CDR1 KGHDR, CDR2 SFDVKD. The V gene lost 1 base and the J gene lost 4 bases, with 12 bases spanning the gap. This CDR3 reads CATSDFLDTLYGYTF. The CDR3 coding sequence is TGTGCCACCAGTGATTTCCTGGACACCCTCTATGGCTACACCTTC.

This clone was counted only a few times. This chain links TRBV29-1 with TRBJ1-2; D may be TRBD1 (5 bases). The CDR3 extends over 13 amino acids. The V gene lost 3 bases and the J gene lost 4 bases, with 12 bases spanning the gap. Germline-derived CDR1 and CDR2 are SQVTM and ANQGSEA. The CDR3 sequence: CSVDSAGIYGYTF. The DNA for the CDR3 is TGCAGCGTTGACTCAGCAGGGATCTATGGCTACACCTTC.

The chain joins TRBV30 to TRBJ2-1; 13 bases are a match to TRBD2. Germline trimming cut 5 bases from V and 4 bases from J; bases unmatched to any gene: 8. This CDR3 has 16 residues. Germline assignment: CDR1 GTSNPN and CDR2 SVGIG (reference sequence). Here the CDR3 reads CAWSGTSGATYNEQFF. For the CDR3, the DNA is TGTGCCTGGTCCGGGACTAGCGGGGCTACTTACAATGAGCAGTTCTTC. Together with reference TRBV30 and TRBJ2-1, the CDR3 gives the full variable domain: SQTIHQWPATLVQPVGSPLSLECTVEGTSNPNLYWYRQAAGRGLQLLFYSVGIGQISSEVPQNLSASRPQDRQFILSSKKLLLSDSGFYLCAWSGTSGATYNEQFFGPGTRLTVL.

This chain uses TRBV6-5 with TRBJ1-5; 8 nucleotides line up with TRBD1. CDR3 length: 15 residues. J lost 0 bases, V lost 5 bases, and 3 bases had no gene match. Germline-derived CDR1 and CDR2 are MNHEY and SVGAGI. Here the CDR3 DNA reads TGTGCCAGCAGTATCCAGGGGGCTAGCAATCAGCCCCAGCATTTT. This translates into CASSIQGASNQPQHF.

The CDR3 region is CASSLDRVTEAFF. In nucleotides, the CDR3 is TGCGCCAGCAGCTTGGACAGGGTCACTGAAGCTTTCTTT. The chain recombines TRBV5-1 with TRBJ1-1, with D perhaps TRBD1 (6 bases). There are 13 residues in the CDR3. Germline V gene sequence: CDR1 SGHRS, CDR2 YFSETQ. The V end lost 0 bases, the J end lost 4 bases, and 7 bases lay between the germline ends.

V is TRBV25-1 and J is TRBJ2-5; D is unclear. The V gene's germline CDR1 is MGHDK and CDR2 SYGVNS. Between the trimmed V and J ends, which lost 6 bases and 3 bases, there was a span of 2 bases. This CDR3 is built from 10 residues. CDR3 nucleotide sequence: TGTGCCAGCAGCGAAGAGACCCAGTACTTC. This codes for CASSEETQYF.